Listed here are 30 T cell receptor beta chains from one sample, sequenced in a study of T cells expressing NK-cell markers (dated by TCRdb to about 2020). The library was produced with 5' RACE. TCRdb lists the instrument as Illumina HiSeq 2000. The reads went through TCRdb reprocessing, and each CDR3 protein sequence gets one entry with no DNA. The table for this sample records about 540,000 distinct CDR3 sequences. Jointly, the top ten make up approximately 3.6% of the sample. The specimen sequenced was blood T cells: a sorted CD56 or NKG2C T cell subset, CD4+ or CD8+ T cells, or bulk PBMC T cells (not recorded which). The receptors were sampled from a man aged 18 to 29 in good health. Donor details come from another sample of the same person, matched by shared clones.

The genes are TRBV7-9 and TRBJ2-2; TCRdb's D gene call, TRBD1, goes unchecked for lack of DNA. CDR1 and CDR2 (germline): SEHNR, FQNEAQ (reference sequence). This CDR3 contains 16 residues. This chain's CDR3 is CAGETGGGKSTGELFF.

The genes are TRBV29-1 and TRBJ2-1; there is no DNA to check the TCRdb D call of TRBD2. Germline CDR1 is SQVTM and CDR2 is ANQGSEA. This CDR3 region has 14 residues. The CDR3 sequence: CSAAGTSGSDEQFF.

The J gene is TRBJ2-1, the V gene TRBV9; TCRdb names TRBD2, which stays unverified in the absence of DNA. This CDR3 has 16 residues. In germline, CDR1 is SGDLS, CDR2 YYNGEE. The CDR3 loop is CASSVERERVYNEQFF.

The chain links TRBV25-1 to TRBJ2-5; TCRdb proposes TRBD2, but this gene call is untestable without DNA. Germline CDR1 MGHDK, CDR2 SYGVNS. The CDR3 has 13 residues. This CDR3 reads CASTGRERETQYF.

This chain joins TRBV5-1 and TRBJ1-1; with no DNA, the TCRdb D assignment of TRBD1 cannot be verified. The CDR3 covers 16 residues. Per germline, CDR1 SGHRS and CDR2 YFSETQ. The CDR3 region is CASSFAGTDVNTEAFF.

The V gene is TRBV5-6, the J gene TRBJ2-1; TCRdb reports TRBD1, a call that lacks DNA to check it against. CDR3 length equals 14 residues. The germline CDR1 and CDR2 sequences are SGHDT and YYEEEE. CDR3 sequence reads: CASSLRGYPVEQFF.

J is TRBJ2-3 and V is TRBV12-3 or TRBV12-4; TCRdb's assignment of TRBD1 cannot be checked, as there is no DNA. The CDR3 is made up of 19 amino acids. The CDR3 reads CASSLSPPGGGGGSDTQYF.

The rearrangement uses TRBV5-1 and TRBJ2-1; TCRdb's D gene call, TRBD1, goes unchecked for lack of DNA. CDR1 and CDR2 (germline): SGHRS, YFSETQ. The CDR3 runs 13 residues. CDR3 amino acids: CASSPGRSDEQFF.

This rearrangement joins TRBV20-1 to TRBJ2-7; TCRdb names TRBD1, which stays unverified in the absence of DNA. The CDR3 runs to 14 residues. From germline, CDR1 is DFQATT and CDR2 SNEGSKA (reference sequence). CDR3 residues: CSAANRATRYEQYF.

V and J are TRBV20-1 and TRBJ2-3. Germline V lookup: CDR1 DFQATT, CDR2 SNEGSKA (reference sequence). The CDR3 totals 14 residues. Here the CDR3 reads CSAIAAISTDTQYF.

The V gene is TRBV4-3, the J gene TRBJ2-1; there is no DNA to check the TCRdb D call of TRBD1. Germline loops: CDR1 LGHNA, CDR2 YSLEER. The CDR3 covers 14 residues. CDR3 region: CASSQVAQGAVQFF.

The rearrangement joins TRBV20-1 to TRBJ2-1; the TCRdb D gene call, TRBD1, has no DNA to confirm it. Germline CDR1 reads DFQATT; CDR2 reads SNEGSKA (reference sequence). There are 13 residues in the CDR3. CDR3 protein: CSVLAPGGNEQFF.

V usage is TRBV28 and J usage is TRBJ2-5; the TRBD1 assignment by TCRdb is unverifiable without DNA. The germline gives CDR1 MDHEN, CDR2 SYDVKM. The CDR3 length is 14 residues. The CDR3 sequence is CASTSPGQGGTQYF.

CDR3 sequence reads: CASNTGKYEQYF. The gene calls are TRBV2 and TRBJ2-7. The CDR3 extends over 12 amino acids. CDR1 and CDR2 (germline): SNHLY, FYNNEI.

The gene calls are TRBV7-2 and TRBJ2-1; TCRdb names TRBD1, which stays unverified in the absence of DNA. Looked up from germline, CDR1 is SGHTA and CDR2 is FQGNSA. There are 16 residues in the CDR3. CDR3 sequence reads: CASSLAGGTTYNEQFF.

The genes are TRBV4-2 and TRBJ1-4; TCRdb's D call, TRBD1, is unchecked because there is no DNA. The length of the CDR3 is 16 residues. Germline lookup yields CDR1 LGHNA and CDR2 YNFKEQ. This CDR3 reads CASSQDGTGDNEKLFF.

The CDR3 sequence: CSVEEPGELFF. The chain has TRBV29-1 and TRBJ2-2. This CDR3 is 11 amino acids long. CDR1 SQVTM and CDR2 ANQGSEA come from the germline V gene.

CDR3 in amino acids: CASGFSSGRYYEQFF. The chain recombines TRBV12-5 with TRBJ2-1; TCRdb selects TRBD2, and the lack of DNA leaves this call unchecked. From germline, CDR1 is LGHNT and CDR2 FRNRAP. The length of the CDR3 is 15 residues.

This chain links TRBV7-2 with TRBJ2-3; TCRdb gives TRBD2 as the D gene, but with no DNA this cannot be confirmed. The CDR3 is made up of 15 amino acids. In germline, CDR1 is SGHTA, CDR2 FQGNSA. CDR3 loop: CASSLARGSRDTQYF.

The chain links TRBV6-4 to TRBJ2-3; TCRdb proposes TRBD1, but this gene call is untestable without DNA. Germline lookup yields CDR1 MRHNA and CDR2 SNTAGT. The CDR3 totals 14 residues. CDR3 amino acids: CASSETGSPDTQYF.

The V gene is TRBV18, the J gene TRBJ2-1; TCRdb reports TRBD2, a call that lacks DNA to check it against. The CDR3 is 17 amino acids. The V gene's germline CDR1 is KGHSH and CDR2 LQKENI. The CDR3 region is CASSPRLAGGDYNEQFF.

The V and J genes are TRBV12-3 or TRBV12-4 and TRBJ2-7. The CDR3 has 14 amino acids. CDR3 sequence: CASSSGLTSYEQYF.

The chain joins TRBV10-3 to TRBJ2-7; TCRdb selects TRBD2, and the lack of DNA leaves this call unchecked. The germline V gene encodes CDR1 ENHRY and CDR2 SYGVKD. The CDR3 has 15 amino acids. The CDR3 loop reads CAISAPGLRSYEQYF.

The chain recombines TRBV5-4 with TRBJ2-7. The CDR3 loop spans 12 amino acids. The germline CDR1 and CDR2 sequences are SGHNT and YYREEE (reference sequence). The CDR3 sequence: CASSGRSYEQYF.

This rearrangement joins TRBV18 to TRBJ1-2. Germline V CDR1 and CDR2: KGHSH, LQKENI. CDR3 size: 13 residues. This chain's CDR3 is CASSPFGEYGYTF.

J is TRBJ2-7 and V is TRBV9; TCRdb calls TRBD2, which cannot be checked without DNA. Germline assignment: CDR1 SGDLS and CDR2 YYNGEE. The CDR3 totals 14 residues. CDR3 loop: CASSGTSLAYEQYF. The full variable domain, with the rest looked up from reference TRBV9 and TRBJ2-7, is DSGVTQTPKHLITATGQRVTLRCSPRSGDLSVYWYQQSLDQGLQFLIQYYNGEERAKGNILERFSAQQFPDLHSELNLSSLELGDSALYFCASSGTSLAYEQYFGPGTRLTVT.

The rearrangement joins TRBV7-6 to TRBJ2-1; the TCRdb D gene call, TRBD1, has no DNA to confirm it. Germline CDR1 reads SGHVS; CDR2 reads FNYEAQ. This CDR3 is built from 13 residues. CDR3 protein: CASSLKQGAEQFF. The whole variable domain, remainder taken from reference TRBV7-6 and TRBJ2-1, is GAGVSQSPRYKVTKRGQDVALRCDPISGHVSLYWYRQALGQGPEFLTYFNYEAQQDKSGLPNDRFSAERPEGSISTLTIQRTEQRDSAMYRCASSLKQGAEQFFGPGTRLTVL.

V gene TRBV5-1 combines with J gene TRBJ1-4; TCRdb proposes TRBD1, but this gene call is untestable without DNA. Germline loops: CDR1 SGHRS, CDR2 YFSETQ. There are 14 residues in the CDR3. CDR3 sequence reads: CASSGGQDLEKLFF.

V usage is TRBV6-5 and J usage is TRBJ2-7; the TRBD2 assignment by TCRdb is unverifiable without DNA. CDR1 and CDR2 (germline): MNHEY, SVGAGI. CDR3 size: 14 residues. CDR3: CASSYRDTSYEQYF.

The chain is built from TRBV20-1 and TRBJ2-1; TCRdb proposes TRBD1, but this gene call is untestable without DNA. Germline CDR1 reads DFQATT; CDR2 reads SNEGSKA (reference sequence). The CDR3 consists of 13 residues. The chain's CDR3 is CSASPGVDNEQFF.